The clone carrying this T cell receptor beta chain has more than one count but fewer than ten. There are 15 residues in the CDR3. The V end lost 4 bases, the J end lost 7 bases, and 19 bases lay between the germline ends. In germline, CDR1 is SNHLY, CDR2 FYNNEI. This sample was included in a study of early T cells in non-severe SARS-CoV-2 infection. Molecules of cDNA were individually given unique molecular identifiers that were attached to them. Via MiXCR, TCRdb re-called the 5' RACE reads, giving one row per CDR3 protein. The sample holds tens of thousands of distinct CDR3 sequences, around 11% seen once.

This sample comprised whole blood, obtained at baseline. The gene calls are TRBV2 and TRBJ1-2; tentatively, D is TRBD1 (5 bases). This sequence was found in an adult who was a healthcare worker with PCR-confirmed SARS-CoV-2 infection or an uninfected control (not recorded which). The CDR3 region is CASSAGQGGVFGYTF. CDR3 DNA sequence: TGTGCCAGCAGTGCCGGGCAGGGAGGTGTATTTGGCTACACCTTC.